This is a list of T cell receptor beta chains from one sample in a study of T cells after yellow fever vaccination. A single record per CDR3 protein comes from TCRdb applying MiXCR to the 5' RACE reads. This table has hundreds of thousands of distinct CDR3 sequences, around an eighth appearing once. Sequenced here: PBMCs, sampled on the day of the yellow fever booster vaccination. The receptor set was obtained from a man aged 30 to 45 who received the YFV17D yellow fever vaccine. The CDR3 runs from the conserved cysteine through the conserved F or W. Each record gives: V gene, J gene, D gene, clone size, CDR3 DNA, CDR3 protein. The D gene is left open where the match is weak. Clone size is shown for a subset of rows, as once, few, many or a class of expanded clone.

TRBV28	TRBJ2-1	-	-	TGTGCCAGCATCGGGAGCTCCTACAATGAGCAGTTCTTC	CASIGSSYNEQFF
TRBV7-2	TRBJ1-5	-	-	TGTGCCAGCAGCTTCAGGCAGGATCAGCCCCAGCATTTT	CASSFRQDQPQHF
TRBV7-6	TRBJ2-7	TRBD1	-	TGTGCCAGCAGCTTAGCGGCCCCTACAGGGGGCAACCCCTACGAGCAGTACTTC	CASSLAAPTGGNPYEQYF
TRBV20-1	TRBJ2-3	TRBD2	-	TGCAGTGCTACGACGGGACTAGCGGGGCCGACAGATACGCAGTATTTT	CSATTGLAGPTDTQYF
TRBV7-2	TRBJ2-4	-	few	TGTGCCAGCAGCGAACAAAGCAGCCTAGCCAAAAACATTCAGTACTTC	CASSEQSSLAKNIQYF
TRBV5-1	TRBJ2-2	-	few	TGCGCCAGCAGGGAGCAGGGACTTAACACCGGGGAGCTGTTTTTT	CASREQGLNTGELFF
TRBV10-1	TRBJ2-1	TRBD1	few	TGCGCCAGCAGTGAGGGGGACAGGGGGGTATGGAACAATGAGCAGTTCTTC	CASSEGDRGVWNNEQFF
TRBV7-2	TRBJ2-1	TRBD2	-	TGTGCCAGCAGCTTAATGCTAGCGGGAGGAGGTGAGCAGTTCTTC	CASSLMLAGGGEQFF
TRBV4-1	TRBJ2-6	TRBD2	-	TGCGCCAGCAGCCCGGCCTCCGGACTAGCGGGAGCGAACTCTGGGGCCAACGTCCTGACTTTC	CASSPASGLAGANSGANVLTF
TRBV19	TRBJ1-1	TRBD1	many	TGTGCCAGTAGTATAAGGGACAGATCTGAAGCTTTCTTT	CASSIRDRSEAFF
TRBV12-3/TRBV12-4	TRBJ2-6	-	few	TGTGCCAGCACCCAAGGGGGGGCCAACGTCCTGACTTTC	CASTQGGANVLTF
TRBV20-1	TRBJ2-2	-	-	TGCAGTGCTAGAGGTTTTGTCCAAGCGGGGGAGCTGTTTTTT	CSARGFVQAGELFF
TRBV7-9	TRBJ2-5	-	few	TGTGCCAGCAGCTTTTACGGCATGGGGGAGACCCAGTACTTC	CASSFYGMGETQYF
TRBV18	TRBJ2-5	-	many	TGTGCCAGCTCACTTCTACCTCAAGAGACCCAGTACTTC	CASSLLPQETQYF
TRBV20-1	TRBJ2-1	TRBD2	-	TGCAGTGCCCCAAGCGGGACCCGTTGGTACAATGAGCAGTTCTTC	CSAPSGTRWYNEQFF
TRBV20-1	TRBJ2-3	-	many	TGCAGTGCCCCGGGGAGGTCAGCAGATACGCAGTATTTT	CSAPGRSADTQYF
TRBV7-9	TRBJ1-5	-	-	TGTGCCAGCAGCCCCCAGGTAGGTCAGCCCCAGCATTTT	CASSPQVGQPQHF
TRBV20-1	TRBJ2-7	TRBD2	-	TGCAGTGCCCCGCTAGCGGATTCCTCCTACGAGCAGTACTTC	CSAPLADSSYEQYF
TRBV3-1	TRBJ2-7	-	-	TGTGCCAGCAGCCAAGTGGGAAGGGCGAGCTACGAGCAGTACTTC	CASSQVGRASYEQYF
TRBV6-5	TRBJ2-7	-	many	TGTGCCAGCAGTTACTCCGGGGCGTCCTCCTACGAGCAGTACTTC	CASSYSGASSYEQYF
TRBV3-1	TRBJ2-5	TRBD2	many	TGTGCCAGCAGCTCGCTAGCGGGACAAGAGACCCAGTACTTC	CASSSLAGQETQYF
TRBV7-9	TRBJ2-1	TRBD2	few	TGTGCCAGCAGCATTAGCGGGAGGCTGATCGAGTTCTTC	CASSISGRLIEFF
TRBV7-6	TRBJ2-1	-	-	TGTGCCAGCAGCTCTCTAGGGACGGAGCGCTACAATGAGCAGTTCTTC	CASSSLGTERYNEQFF
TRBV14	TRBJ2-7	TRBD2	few	TGTGCCAGCAGGACATTAGCGGGAACCGGCGAGCAGTACTTC	CASRTLAGTGEQYF
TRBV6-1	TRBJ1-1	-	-	TGTGCCACCCGATGGGGGTCTCCTGAAGCTTTCTTT	CATRWGSPEAFF
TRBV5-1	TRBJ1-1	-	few	TGCGCCAGCAGCTTAAGCCTCTCCGGGAACACTGAAGCTTTCTTT	CASSLSLSGNTEAFF
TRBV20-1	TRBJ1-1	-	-	TGCAGTGCTAGCCGCGGGGATCTGAACACTGAAGCTTTCTTT	CSASRGDLNTEAFF
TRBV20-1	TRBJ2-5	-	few	TGCAGTGCCGCCAGACCGGGACTGACTCAAGAGACCCAGTACTTC	CSAARPGLTQETQYF
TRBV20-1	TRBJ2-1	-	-	TGCAGTGGGCGGGCAGGTAATGAGCAGTTCTTC	CSGRAGNEQFF
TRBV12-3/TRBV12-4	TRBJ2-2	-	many	TGTGCCAGCAGTTTTGAGGTCACCGGGGAGCTGTTTTTT	CASSFEVTGELFF
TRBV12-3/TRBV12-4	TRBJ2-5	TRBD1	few	TGTGCCAGCAGTGGACAGGGTAACCAAGAGACCCAGTACTTC	CASSGQGNQETQYF
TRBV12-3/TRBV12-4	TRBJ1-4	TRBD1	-	TGTGCCAGCACCGTAGGACAGGGAGAGGAAAATCTGTTTTTT	CASTVGQGEENLFF
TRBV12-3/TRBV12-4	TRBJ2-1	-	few	TGTGCCAGCCAGAGCTCCTACAATGAGCAGTTCTTC	CASQSSYNEQFF
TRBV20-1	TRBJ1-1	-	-	TGCAGTGCTAGCCCAGGTACGCTAGCTTTCTTT	CSASPGTLAFF
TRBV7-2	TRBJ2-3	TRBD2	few	TGTGCCAGCAGCTGGGGACTATACGCAGATACGCAGTATTTT	CASSWGLYADTQYF
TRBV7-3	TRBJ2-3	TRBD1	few	TGTGCCAGCAGCCCCCAGGGGGCGGGTGTTGCAGATACGCAGTATTTT	CASSPQGAGVADTQYF
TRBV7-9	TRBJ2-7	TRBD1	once	TGTGCCAGCAGCTCTCGACAGGGTCCTCTGGACGAGCAGTACTTC	CASSSRQGPLDEQYF
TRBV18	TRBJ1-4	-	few	TGTGCCAGCTCACCCCCAGGGCCGGGAGAAAAACTGTTTTTT	CASSPPGPGEKLFF
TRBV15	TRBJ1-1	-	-	TGTGCCACCAGCAGACAAGTCGGCACTGAAGCTTTCTTT	CATSRQVGTEAFF
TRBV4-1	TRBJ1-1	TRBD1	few	TGCGCCAGCAGCCAAGGACAGGGGACCGTGAACACTGAAGCTTTCTTT	CASSQGQGTVNTEAFF
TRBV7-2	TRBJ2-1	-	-	TGTGCCAGCAGCCCCCAGAGTAGCGGAAATGAGCAGTTCTTC	CASSPQSSGNEQFF
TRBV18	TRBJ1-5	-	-	TGTGCCAGCTCAGAGACAGAGAGAAGTTCGCCCCAGCATTTT	CASSETERSSPQHF
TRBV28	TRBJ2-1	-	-	TGTGCCAGCACCCCCCGGGGGCGAGACTGGAGGCAGTTCTTC	CASTPRGRDWRQFF
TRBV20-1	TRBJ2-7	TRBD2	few	TGCAGTGCTAGGAAGCGGGAGAGGAAAGGCGAGCAGTACTTC	CSARKRERKGEQYF
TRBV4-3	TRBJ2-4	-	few	TGCGCCAGCAGCCAAGTGGGCAGGGTCAACATTCAGTACTTC	CASSQVGRVNIQYF
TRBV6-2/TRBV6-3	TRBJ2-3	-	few	TGTGCCAGCAGTCGGGGAGGCCCCGCGGATACGCAGTATTTT	CASSRGGPADTQYF
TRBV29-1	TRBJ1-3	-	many	TGCAGCGTCCAGGGAGCTGGAAACACCATATATTTT	CSVQGAGNTIYF
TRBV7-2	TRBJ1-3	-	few	TGTGCCAGCAGCTTAAGTACACTCGGAAACACCATATATTTT	CASSLSTLGNTIYF
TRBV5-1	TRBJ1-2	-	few	TGCGCCAGCAGCTTGGACGGGACAACTAACTATGGCTACACCTTC	CASSLDGTTNYGYTF
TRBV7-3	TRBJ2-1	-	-	TGTGCCAGCAGCCCGATAAAGGAGATAAATGAGCAGTTCTTC	CASSPIKEINEQFF